One sample yielded the 2 T cell receptor beta chains listed below, sequenced in a study of tissue T cells after allogeneic stem cell transplantation. The time point was: mouse harvest day 7 after allogeneic transplant. Tail vein injection delivered 10^7 T-cell-depleted bone marrow cells and 10^6 splenic CD5+ T cells. Sequencing was performed with immunoSEQ multiplex PCR; in TCRdb, only in-frame clones are kept and a portion is missing. Of about 7,800 clones listed, 40% to 60% were seen once; the top ten hold 8% to 9.5%. The specimen was gut tissue. These receptors all stem from a female BALB/c mouse given C57BL/6 T cells with graft-versus-host disease after an allogeneic hematopoietic cell transplant.

This clone is labeled large. Gene names follow the mouse nomenclature. With the read ending 1 residue before the CDR3 end, the germline J gene is used to fill in that end. This chain joins TRBV26 and TRBJ2-7; the match to TRBD1 covers 10 bases. Germline V gene data show CDR1 as KGHPV and CDR2 as FQNQEV (reference sequence). This CDR3 is built from 13 residues. J lost 7 bases, V lost 6 bases, and 6 bases had no gene match. The CDR3: CASRRQGAGEQYF. The sequenced CDR3 bases are TGTGCCAGCAGACGACAGGGGGCGGGGGAACAGTAC.

Regarding this clone: Mouse gene names apply. The read finishes 1 residue shy of the CDR3 end, and the germline J gene is used to complete it. V and J are TRBV3 and TRBJ2-7; tentative D call: TRBD1 (6 bases). The ends were cut back, 6 bases at V and 0 bases at J, with 9 bases in the middle. Germline values: CDR1 SNHLY, CDR2 FYNGKV (reference sequence). The length of the CDR3 is 13 residues. The chain's CDR3 is CASRGQSSYEQYF. Incomplete CDR3 DNA: TGTGCCAGCAGAGGACAGAGCTCCTATGAACAGTAC.